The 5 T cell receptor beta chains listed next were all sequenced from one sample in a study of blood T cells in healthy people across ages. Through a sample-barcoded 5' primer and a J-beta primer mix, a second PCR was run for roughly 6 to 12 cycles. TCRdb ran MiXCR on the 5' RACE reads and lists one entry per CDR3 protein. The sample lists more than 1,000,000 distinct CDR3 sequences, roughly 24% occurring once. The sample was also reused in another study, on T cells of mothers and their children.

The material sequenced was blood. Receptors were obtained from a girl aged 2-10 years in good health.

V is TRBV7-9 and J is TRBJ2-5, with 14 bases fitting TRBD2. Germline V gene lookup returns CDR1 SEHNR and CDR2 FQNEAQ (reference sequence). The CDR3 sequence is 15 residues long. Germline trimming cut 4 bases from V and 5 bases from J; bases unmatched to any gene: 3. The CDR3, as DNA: TGTGCCAGCAGCTCGAGGACTAGCGGGAGGGAGACCCAGTACTTC. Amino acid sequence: CASSSRTSGRETQYF.

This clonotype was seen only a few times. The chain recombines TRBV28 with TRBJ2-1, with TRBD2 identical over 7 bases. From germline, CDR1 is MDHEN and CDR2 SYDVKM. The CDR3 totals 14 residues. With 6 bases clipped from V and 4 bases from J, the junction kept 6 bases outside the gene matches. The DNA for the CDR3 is TGTGCCAGCAGAGAGGAGCGGGATTACAATGAGCAGTTCTTC. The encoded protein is CASREERDYNEQFF. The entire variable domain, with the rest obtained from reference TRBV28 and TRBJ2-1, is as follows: DVKVTQSSRYLVKRTGEKVFLECVQDMDHENMFWYRQDPGLGLRLIYFSYDVKMKEKGDIPEGYSVSREKKERFSLILESASTNQTSMYLCASREERDYNEQFFGPGTRLTVL.

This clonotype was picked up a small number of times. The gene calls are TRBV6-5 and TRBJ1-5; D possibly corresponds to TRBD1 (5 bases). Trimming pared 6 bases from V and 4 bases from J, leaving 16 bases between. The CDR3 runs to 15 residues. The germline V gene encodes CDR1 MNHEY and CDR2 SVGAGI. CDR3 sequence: CASRAGRFVNQPQHF. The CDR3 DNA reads TGTGCCAGCAGGGCGGGACGGTTCGTTAATCAGCCCCAGCATTTT.

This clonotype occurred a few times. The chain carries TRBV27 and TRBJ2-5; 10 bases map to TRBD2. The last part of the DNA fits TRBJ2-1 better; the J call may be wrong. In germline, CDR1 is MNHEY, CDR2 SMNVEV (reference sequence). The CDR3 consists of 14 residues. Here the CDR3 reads CASSQTSGHNEQFF. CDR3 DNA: TGTGCCAGCAGCCAGACTAGCGGGCACAATGAGCAGTTCTTC.

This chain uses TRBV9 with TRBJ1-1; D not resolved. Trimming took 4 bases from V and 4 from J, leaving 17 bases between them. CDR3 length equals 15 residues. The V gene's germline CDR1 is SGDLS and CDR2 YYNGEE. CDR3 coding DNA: TGTGCCAGCAGCTCCAGATCAGAACCTGGCACTGAAGCTTTCTTT. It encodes CASSSRSEPGTEAFF.